This TCR beta chain was sequenced during a study of blood T cell repertoires in COVID-19. The CDR3 is 15 residues long. CDR1 and CDR2 (germline): SGDLS, YYNGEE. The V segment lost 4 bases and the J segment 8 bases; nucleotides outside the gene matches: 9. TCRdb keeps only in-frame clones here, not all; method: immunoSEQ multiplex PCR. Here the sample spans fewer than 650,000 clones, 85% to 90% being singletons. V usage is TRBV9 and J usage is TRBJ1-4; 9 bases are shared with TRBD1. Sequencing was performed on peripheral blood. The sequence was obtained from a woman aged 45 to 65 with COVID-19, enrolled during active disease. In DNA form, the CDR3 reads TGTGCCAGCAGCCCACAGGGGGCGCCCGAAGAAAAACTGTTTTTT. It yields the protein CASSPQGAPEEKLFF. Supplemented by reference TRBV9 and TRBJ1-4, the full variable domain reads DSGVTQTPKHLITATGQRVTLRCSPRSGDLSVYWYQQSLDQGLQFLIQYYNGEERAKGNILERFSAQQFPDLHSELNLSSLELGDSALYFCASSPQGAPEEKLFFGSGTQLSVL.